These 31 T cell receptor beta chains originate from one sample sequenced in a study of blood T cell repertoires in COVID-19. The data were produced by immunoSEQ multiplex PCR, yet TCRdb's version contains in-frame clones alone and is incomplete. The table records 360,000 or so clones, about 90% of them present only once. What was sequenced was PBMCs or T cells enriched from blood (not recorded which). These receptors came from a woman aged 25 to 39 who had recovered from COVID-19.

The V and J genes are TRBV6-5 and TRBJ1-2; D might be TRBD1 (5 bases). V was pared by 5 bases and J by 1 base, with 11 bases between. Germline V CDR1 and CDR2: MNHEY, SVGAGI. The CDR3 totals 14 residues. The CDR3 loop is CASSRQGNNYGYTF. CDR3 in DNA: TGTGCCAGCAGTCGCCAGGGTAATAACTATGGCTACACCTTC.

The rearrangement uses TRBV3-1 (or the pseudogene TRBV3-2) and TRBJ1-1; D is perhaps TRBD1 (5 bases). The germline V and J ends were trimmed by 5 bases and 1 base, with 11 bases remaining between them. This CDR3 region has 14 residues. Per the germline V gene, CDR1 is LGHDT and CDR2 is YNNKEL (reference sequence). The CDR3 nucleotides read TGTGCCAGCAGCTTTCTTCAGGGGAACACTGAAGCTTTCTTT. Translation: CASSFLQGNTEAFF.

This sequence joins TRBV10-3 and TRBJ1-5; D remains ambiguous. Germline lookup yields CDR1 ENHRY and CDR2 SYGVKD. V lost 0 bases and J 2 bases, leaving 5 bases between the germline ends. This CDR3 region has 14 residues. CDR3 DNA: TGTGCCATCAGTGAGTCGAGGGGCAATCAGCCCCAGCATTTT. Translating it yields CAISESRGNQPQHF.

This chain connects TRBV27 to TRBJ1-2; maybe TRBD1 (5 bases). V shed 6 bases and J shed 6 bases, with 14 bases lying between them. Germline assignment: CDR1 MNHEY and CDR2 SMNVEV (reference sequence). The CDR3 extends over 13 amino acids. The CDR3 sequence is CASRGQGIHGYTF. CDR3 DNA sequence: TGTGCCAGCAGGGGGCAGGGAATCCATGGCTACACCTTC.

The chain combines TRBV30 with TRBJ1-4; D ambiguous. Trimming pared 4 bases from V and 3 bases from J, leaving 12 bases between. The CDR3 is made up of 14 amino acids. CDR1 and CDR2 (germline): GTSNPN, SVGIG (reference sequence). CDR3 DNA: TGTGCCTGGACTTATCTGTCGGCTAATGAAAAACTGTTTTTT. Its translation: CAWTYLSANEKLFF.

The chain employs TRBV6-5 and TRBJ1-5; TRBD1 agrees at 7 bases. Germline CDR1 is MNHEY and CDR2 is SVGAGI. The J segment lost 2 bases and the V segment lost 6 bases, leaving 4 bases of the junction unmatched. The CDR3 covers 14 residues. CDR3 residues: CASSKGTGNQPQHF. The CDR3 region has the DNA TGTGCCAGCAGCAAAGGGACAGGCAATCAGCCCCAGCATTTT.

J is TRBJ2-3 and V is TRBV3-1 (or the pseudogene TRBV3-2); 9 bases are a match to TRBD2. The CDR3 runs to 15 residues. V gave up 3 bases and J gave up 1 base; unmatched junction bases: 2. Germline CDR1 LGHDT, CDR2 YNNKEL (reference sequence). The chain's CDR3 is CASSQVAGGTDTQYF. The CDR3 DNA follows: TGTGCCAGCAGCCAGGTAGCGGGGGGCACAGATACGCAGTATTTT.

A single count supports this clone. V is TRBV28 and J is TRBJ1-2, with D maybe TRBD1 (6 bases). The germline V gene has CDR1 MDHEN and CDR2 SYDVKM. The V end lost 5 bases, the J end lost 4 bases, and 14 bases lay between the germline ends. The CDR3 totals 14 residues. The CDR3 is CASSPLDSGYGYTF. In nucleotides, the CDR3 is TGTGCCAGCAGTCCCTTGGACAGTGGCTATGGCTACACCTTC.

The chain employs TRBV7-2 and TRBJ2-7; tentative D call: TRBD2 (6 bases). The CDR3 spans 13 residues. Germline V CDR1 and CDR2: SGHTA, FQGNSA. Deletions cut 8 bases from V and 2 bases from J, with 13 bases between. CDR3 bases: TGTGCCAGCGGCGGGACGTTTACCTACGAGCAGTACTTC. Residues: CASGGTFTYEQYF. The full variable domain, rest sourced from reference TRBV7-2 and TRBJ2-7, is GAGVSQSPSNKVTEKGKDVELRCDPISGHTALYWYRQSLGQGLEFLIYFQGNSAPDKSGLPSDRFSAERTGGSVSTLTIQRTQQEDSAVYLCASGGTFTYEQYFGPGTRLTVT.

The CDR3 region is CASSSNRGSNQPQHF. The CDR3 bases are TGTGCCAGTAGTTCCAACAGGGGTAGCAATCAGCCCCAGCATTTT. The genes are TRBV19 and TRBJ1-5, with TRBD1 matching over 7 bases. In germline, CDR1 is LNHDA, CDR2 SQIVND (reference sequence). The trim removed 5 bases at V and 0 bases at J, leaving 4 bases unmatched. The CDR3 has 15 amino acids.

The rearrangement links TRBV18 to TRBJ1-6; D unclear. The CDR3 consists of 17 residues. CDR1 and CDR2 (germline): KGHSH, LQKENI. V lost 3 bases to trimming and J lost 8 bases, with 20 bases between them. The CDR3 spells CASSPGLLGSEDSPLHF. In DNA, the CDR3 is TGTGCCAGCTCACCCGGCTTGTTGGGGAGTGAGGATTCACCCCTCCACTTT.

This clone was counted a single time. This chain uses TRBV3-1 (or the pseudogene TRBV3-2) with TRBJ1-2; TRBD1 matches at 7 bases. The CDR3 covers 15 residues. Germline CDR1 and CDR2: LGHDT and YNNKEL (reference sequence). V was pared by 5 bases and J by 4 bases, with 10 bases of the junction left unmatched. This chain's CDR3 is CASSFRDRFFYGYTF. CDR3 bases: TGTGCCAGCAGCTTTAGGGACAGATTTTTCTATGGCTACACCTTC.

The gene calls are TRBV5-8 and TRBJ1-5, with 7 bases matching TRBD1. CDR1 is SGHTS and CDR2 is YDEGEE in the germline V gene. Unmatched junction bases numbered 11, after V lost 5 bases and J lost 3 bases. The CDR3 contains 16 residues. The CDR3 DNA sequence: TGTGCCAGCAGTCTAGAGGGGGCTTGGGCCAATCAGCCCCAGCATTTT. Translating it yields CASSLEGAWANQPQHF.

This clone was found once. The chain joins TRBV5-1 to TRBJ2-3, with D perhaps matching TRBD2 (6 bases). CDR1 and CDR2 from the germline V gene are SGHRS and YFSETQ. Trimming stripped 0 bases from V and 5 bases from J, with 16 bases between. CDR3 size: 16 residues. The CDR3 here is CASSLENPRLEDTQYF. The CDR3, as DNA: TGCGCCAGCAGCTTGGAGAACCCTCGACTAGAAGATACGCAGTATTTT. The whole variable domain, remainder taken from reference TRBV5-1 and TRBJ2-3, is KAGVTQTPRYLIKTRGQQVTLSCSPISGHRSVSWYQQTPGQGLQFLFEYFSETQRNKGNFPGRFSGRQFSNSRSEMNVSTLELGDSALYLCASSLENPRLEDTQYFGPGTRLTVL.

The gene calls are TRBV28 and TRBJ1-5, with D uncertain. There are 15 residues in the CDR3. The V and J ends lost 6 bases and 3 bases respectively, with 15 bases between them. Germline assignment: CDR1 MDHEN and CDR2 SYDVKM. CDR3 sequence reads: CASRPSGGLNQPQHF. CDR3 coding DNA: TGTGCCAGCAGACCCTCCGGAGGACTCAATCAGCCCCAGCATTTT. Full variable domain (rest looked up from reference TRBV28 and TRBJ1-5): DVKVTQSSRYLVKRTGEKVFLECVQDMDHENMFWYRQDPGLGLRLIYFSYDVKMKEKGDIPEGYSVSREKKERFSLILESASTNQTSMYLCASRPSGGLNQPQHFGDGTRLSIL.

Concerning this clone itself: Different DNA sequences within this sample yield the same CDR3. The chain employs TRBV5-8 and TRBJ1-3, with 7 bases matching TRBD1. This CDR3 spans 14 amino acids. J lost 2 bases, V lost 4 bases, and 3 bases had no gene match. Germline CDR1 is SGHTS and CDR2 is YDEGEE. CDR3 coding DNA: TGTGCCAGCAGCGCCACAGGGGCTGGAAACACCATATATTTT. Amino acids: CASSATGAGNTIYF.

V usage is TRBV7-9 and J usage is TRBJ2-2; 7 bases match TRBD1. CDR3 size: 16 residues. With V trimmed by 8 bases and J by 0 bases, 9 bases remained unmatched. Looked up from germline, CDR1 is SEHNR and CDR2 is FQNEAQ (reference sequence). The CDR3 sequence is CASGSIDRANTGELFF. For the CDR3, the DNA is TGTGCCAGCGGATCAATCGACAGGGCGAACACCGGGGAGCTGTTTTTT.

The chain employs TRBV28 and TRBJ1-1; D ambiguous. CDR3 length equals 12 residues. Germline V gene sequence: CDR1 MDHEN, CDR2 SYDVKM. V shed 6 bases and J shed 4 bases, with 9 bases lying between them. CDR3 amino acids: CASRKSGTEAFF. The CDR3 DNA is TGTGCCAGCAGGAAAAGCGGCACTGAAGCTTTCTTT.

This CDR3 is CASTVAGTEQFF. In DNA form, the CDR3 reads TGTGCCAGCACCGTCGCCGGGACAGAGCAGTTCTTC. The chain carries TRBV7-9 and TRBJ2-1; TRBD1 might be the D (6 bases). The V end was cut by 7 bases, the J end by 10 bases, with 14 bases between. This CDR3 contains 12 residues. Per germline, CDR1 SEHNR and CDR2 FQNEAQ (reference sequence).

The CDR3 spells CASSRGGLGTDTQYF. The CDR3 DNA reads TGTGCCAGCAGTCGAGGGGGCTTGGGCACAGATACGCAGTATTTT. The rearrangement uses TRBV14 and TRBJ2-3; 7 nucleotides agree with TRBD1. V shed 6 bases and J 1 base; nucleotides not matched to a gene: 7. The CDR3 spans 15 residues. Germline CDR1 reads SGHDN; CDR2 reads FVKESK.

The CDR3 protein is CASSKVRTSGSRADTQYF. Here the CDR3 DNA reads TGTGCCAGCAGCAAAGTTCGGACTAGCGGGAGTAGGGCAGATACGCAGTATTTT. This chain joins TRBV21-1 and TRBJ2-3; the D call in the table, TRBD2, was not verified against the DNA. TRBV21-1 is a pseudogene. This CDR3 spans 18 amino acids.

This clone appeared a few times. This chain connects TRBV3-1 (or the pseudogene TRBV3-2) to TRBJ1-1; no clear D. V was trimmed by 4 bases and J by 3 bases, leaving 9 bases between them. Germline V gene lookup returns CDR1 LGHDT and CDR2 YNNKEL (reference sequence). The CDR3 covers 13 residues. DNA of the CDR3: TGTGCCAGCAGCCGTACAGAGTACACTGAAGCTTTCTTT. It yields the protein CASSRTEYTEAFF.

The chain uses TRBV9 and TRBJ2-4, with D perhaps TRBD2 (6 bases). V lost 4 bases to trimming and J lost 0 bases, with 11 bases between them. The length of the CDR3 is 15 residues. Germline V gene lookup returns CDR1 SGDLS and CDR2 YYNGEE. The CDR3 loop reads CASSPAGVAKNIQYF. In nucleotides, the CDR3 is TGTGCCAGCAGCCCAGCGGGCGTAGCCAAAAACATTCAGTACTTC.

The V gene is TRBV7-9, the J gene TRBJ1-2; D is unresolved. The CDR3 length is 13 residues. The germline gives CDR1 SEHNR, CDR2 FQNEAQ (reference sequence). V lost 0 bases, J lost 8 bases, and 10 bases lay in between. The CDR3 here is CASSLAGREGYTF. The CDR3 DNA reads TGTGCCAGCAGCTTAGCAGGACGGGAAGGCTACACCTTC.

The CDR3 DNA follows: TGTGCCAGCAGCTTAGGGCAGGGGCAAGCCTACGAGCAGTACTTC. Protein: CASSLGQGQAYEQYF. The V and J genes are TRBV7-9 and TRBJ2-7; D perhaps matches TRBD1 (6 bases). Looked up from germline, CDR1 is SEHNR and CDR2 is FQNEAQ (reference sequence). V was cut by 1 base and J by 2 bases, with 12 bases left in between. The CDR3 runs to 15 residues. Together with reference TRBV7-9 and TRBJ2-7, the CDR3 gives the full variable domain: DTGVSQNPRHKITKRGQNVTFRCDPISEHNRLYWYRQTLGQGPEFLTYFQNEAQLEKSRLLSDRFSAERPKGSFSTLEIQRTEQGDSAMYLCASSLGQGQAYEQYFGPGTRLTVT.

The genes are TRBV27 and TRBJ1-2; D gene uncertain. There are 14 residues in the CDR3. Trimming shortened V by 8 bases and J by 7 bases, and 20 bases separated the two germline ends. Germline V gene data show CDR1 as MNHEY and CDR2 as SMNVEV (reference sequence). CDR3 sequence (DNA): TGTGCCAGCGCAGGATCTCCGGAGGGCAGTGGCTACACCTTC. Encoded protein: CASAGSPEGSGYTF.

The chain links TRBV28 to TRBJ1-5; D call uncertain. The CDR3 contains 18 residues. Germline V gene lookup returns CDR1 MDHEN and CDR2 SYDVKM. The germline V and J ends were trimmed by 2 bases and 4 bases, with 21 bases remaining between them. CDR3 loop: CASSLGVRPRSKNQPQHF. In DNA form, the CDR3 reads TGTGCCAGCAGTTTAGGAGTTCGTCCCCGATCAAAAAATCAGCCCCAGCATTTT.

This chain links TRBV5-1 with TRBJ1-1; the D is unclear. The CDR3 covers 14 residues. Trimming stripped 2 bases from V and 3 bases from J, with 11 bases between. Germline CDR1 reads SGHRS; CDR2 reads YFSETQ. As DNA, the CDR3 is TGCGCCAGCAGCTTCGGGGTAATGGACACTGAAGCTTTCTTT. Protein product: CASSFGVMDTEAFF.

The chain combines TRBV7-6 with TRBJ1-2, with D possibly being TRBD1 (5 bases). This CDR3 has 12 residues. Trimming cost V 3 bases and J 3 bases, with 5 bases left between them. Per the germline V gene, CDR1 is SGHVS and CDR2 is FNYEAQ. CDR3 nucleotide sequence: TGTGCCAGCAGCTTCAGGGACTATGGCTACACCTTC. This translates into CASSFRDYGYTF.

J is TRBJ2-7 and V is TRBV28; 10 bases map to TRBD1. Trimming removed 5 bases from V and 2 bases from J; junction bases left unmatched: 6. The CDR3 is 15 residues long. Looked up from germline, CDR1 is MDHEN and CDR2 is SYDVKM. The DNA for the CDR3 is TGTGCCAGCAGTCATGCCGGGACAGGGGCCTACGAGCAGTACTTC. This translates into CASSHAGTGAYEQYF.

The J gene is TRBJ2-2, the V gene TRBV20-1; D uncertain. Trimming removed 3 bases from V and 1 base from J, with 9 bases in between. The CDR3 sequence is 14 residues long. In germline, CDR1 is DFQATT, CDR2 SNEGSKA (reference sequence). The DNA of the CDR3 is TGCAGTGCTAGTTGGGCAGAGAACACCGGGGAGCTGTTTTTT. Its protein product is CSASWAENTGELFF.